These 16 T cell receptor beta chains were all obtained from the same sample, sequenced in a study of shared clonotypes between healthy human individuals. Clones were read by immunoSEQ multiplex PCR, and TCRdb kept only the in-frame ones, dropping some. The sample comprises roughly 700,000 clones, around 72% of which are singletons, and 1.7% rests with the top ten. Sequencing was done on a sample of memory CD4+ T cells sorted from blood. Subset specified: CD45RA-negative fraction. Receptor source: a woman in her 30s in good health.

This clone was observed once. The chain has TRBV28 and TRBJ2-7; TRBD2 matches at 9 bases. The germline gives CDR1 MDHEN, CDR2 SYDVKM. The CDR3 consists of 15 residues. The trim removed 5 bases at V and 2 bases at J, leaving 7 bases unmatched. CDR3 nucleotide sequence: TGTGCCAGCAGTACCATAGCGGGAGCCCCCTACGAGCAGTACTTC. Translating it yields CASSTIAGAPYEQYF.

V usage is TRBV25-1 and J usage is TRBJ2-3, with D possibly called TRBD1 or TRBD2 (5 bases each). The CDR3 length is 14 residues. With 3 bases removed from V and 9 bases from J, the gap between germline ends came to 16 bases. The germline gives CDR1 MGHDK, CDR2 SYGVNS. The chain's CDR3 is CASSDSGGRSTQYF. The CDR3 DNA reads TGTGCCAGCAGTGATTCTGGGGGACGTTCCACGCAGTATTTT.

There are a few counts of this clone. The chain combines TRBV5-1 with TRBJ2-1, with 8 bases identical to TRBD2. This CDR3 is built from 14 residues. Per the germline V gene, CDR1 is SGHRS and CDR2 is YFSETQ. J was trimmed by 9 bases and V by 4 bases; bases with no gene match: 9. CDR3 loop: CASSEGSGAAEQFF. The CDR3 nucleotides read TGCGCCAGCAGCGAGGGTAGCGGGGCCGCTGAGCAGTTCTTC.

The rearrangement links TRBV19 to TRBJ1-2; D remains unclear. Looked up from germline, CDR1 is LNHDA and CDR2 is SQIVND (reference sequence). V was trimmed by 7 bases and J by 6 bases, leaving 15 bases between them. This CDR3 is built from 13 residues. The DNA for the CDR3 is TGTGCCAGTACGTCCCTCTCCGTCGATGGCTACACCTTC. Translation: CASTSLSVDGYTF.

V is TRBV19 and J is TRBJ1-1; 11 bases match TRBD1. V trimming: 5 bases; J trimming: 5 bases; junction bases outside the gene matches: 4. The CDR3 extends over 14 amino acids. CDR1 LNHDA and CDR2 SQIVND come from the germline V gene (reference sequence). The CDR3 DNA reads TGTGCCAGTAGTCGGGACAGGGGGAGGACTGAAGCTTTCTTT. It translates to CASSRDRGRTEAFF.

This clone was seen only a few times. The CDR3 is CASSSGTSGTNTGELFF. The CDR3 coding sequence is TGCGCCAGCAGCTCAGGGACTAGCGGGACGAACACCGGGGAGCTGTTTTTT. The rearrangement links TRBV5-1 to TRBJ2-2; 13 bases fit TRBD2. Germline V gene sequence: CDR1 SGHRS, CDR2 YFSETQ. The CDR3 loop spans 17 amino acids. Trimming at V came to 3 bases and at J to 0 bases, leaving 2 bases not matched to a gene.

The chain employs TRBV29-1 and TRBJ1-2; 8 nucleotides agree with TRBD1. Unmatched junction bases numbered 14, after V lost 6 bases and J lost 2 bases. The CDR3 totals 16 residues. From germline, CDR1 is SQVTM and CDR2 ANQGSEA. This CDR3 reads CSVPRGQGGGNYGYTF. CDR3 in DNA: TGCAGCGTGCCCAGGGGGCAAGGAGGGGGAAACTATGGCTACACCTTC.

This chain joins TRBV19 and TRBJ2-7; 7 bases are a match to TRBD1. The CDR3 has 13 amino acids. Germline lookup yields CDR1 LNHDA and CDR2 SQIVND (reference sequence). J gave up 5 bases and V 4 bases, and 5 bases lay outside the gene matches. The CDR3 bases are TGTGCCAGTAGTAAGACAGGGCTCCACGAGCAGTACTTC. Translation: CASSKTGLHEQYF.

The chain employs TRBV7-2 and TRBJ2-7; D perhaps matches TRBD2 (6 bases). The length of the CDR3 is 17 residues. V was trimmed by 1 base and J by 3 bases, leaving 19 bases between them. Germline V gene sequence: CDR1 SGHTA, CDR2 FQGNSA. Written as DNA, the CDR3 is TGTGCCAGCAGCTTAGGTAACCGCCGGGACTTCGACTACGAGCAGTACTTC. Residues: CASSLGNRRDFDYEQYF.

The chain joins TRBV30 to TRBJ2-3; D is perhaps TRBD1 (5 bases). CDR3 length: 12 amino acids. The V gene's germline CDR1 is GTSNPN and CDR2 SVGIG (reference sequence). Deletions cut 2 bases from V and 4 bases from J, with 7 bases between. The CDR3 DNA follows: TGTGCCTGGAGTAAGGGGCCAGATACGCAGTATTTT. Amino acid sequence: CAWSKGPDTQYF.

This clone was observed a handful of times. The V and J genes are TRBV11-2 and TRBJ2-7; D is unclear. Between the trimmed V and J ends, which lost 2 bases and 2 bases, there was a span of 13 bases. CDR3 length: 15 residues. Germline V gene sequence: CDR1 SGHAT, CDR2 FQNNGV. The CDR3 region has the DNA TGTGCCAGCAGCTTATCCCCGGTACCGACCTACGAGCAGTACTTC. Its translation: CASSLSPVPTYEQYF.

A word on this clone: Other nucleotide sequences in the sample specify the same CDR3. This chain joins TRBV2 and TRBJ1-5, with D possibly being TRBD1 (5 bases). The germline CDR1 and CDR2 sequences are SNHLY and FYNNEI. The CDR3 is made up of 14 amino acids. V was trimmed by 4 bases and J by 2 bases, leaving 9 bases between them. Here the CDR3 DNA reads TGTGCCAGCAGTGCCCAGGGAGGCAATCAGCCCCAGCATTTT. This encodes CASSAQGGNQPQHF.

The V call is TRBV6-5, the J call TRBJ2-1; D is unclear. V shed 0 bases and J shed 5 bases, with 5 bases lying between them. This CDR3 is 13 amino acids long. In germline, CDR1 is MNHEY, CDR2 SVGAGI. The CDR3 nucleotides are TGTGCCAGCAGTTACTCTTTTGACAATGAGCAGTTCTTC. Amino acid sequence: CASSYSFDNEQFF.

This clone turned up a few times. The chain combines TRBV28 with TRBJ2-5, with a weak D call TRBD2 (5 bases). Germline V gene sequence: CDR1 MDHEN, CDR2 SYDVKM. This CDR3 is 14 amino acids long. V gave up 2 bases and J gave up 5 bases, with 12 bases separating them. The CDR3 protein is CASSLGSVRETQYF. DNA of the CDR3: TGTGCCAGCAGTTTAGGGAGCGTGCGGGAGACCCAGTACTTC.

V and J are TRBV19 and TRBJ2-5, with 7 bases that match TRBD2. V lost 4 bases and J lost 4; bases outside the gene matches: 12. Germline values: CDR1 LNHDA, CDR2 SQIVND (reference sequence). The CDR3 totals 16 residues. CDR3 nucleotide sequence: TGTGCCAGTAGTAGGACTAAGCGGGGAGTTTCAGAGACCCAGTACTTC. Its translation is CASSRTKRGVSETQYF.

V and J are TRBV11-2 and TRBJ2-7; tentatively, D is TRBD2 (6 bases). The CDR3 length is 14 residues. Germline V CDR1 and CDR2: SGHAT, FQNNGV. V lost 4 bases to trimming and J lost 4 bases, with 14 bases between them. CDR3 bases: TGTGCCAGCAGCTCAAGACTAGTTCTGTACGAGCAGTACTTC. As protein: CASSSRLVLYEQYF.